One and the same sample provided the 4 T cell receptor beta chains below, sequenced in a study of beta chain features in type 1 diabetes. Study-level results: Significant though moderate, a shortening of TCRB CDR3s appeared in all four CD4+ subsets of Type 1 diabetes patients.

The whole isolated RNA underwent reverse transcription, so sequencing captured expressed TCRB transcripts. Produced via immunoSEQ multiplex PCR; TCRdb's table is partial and in-frame only. The profile shows about 660,000 clones, over 12% of them singletons. No antigens are known for them. Source material: naive CD4+ T cells from blood. The receptors were gathered from a man between 18 and 35 years old with type 1 diabetes.

The V gene is TRBV6-5, the J gene TRBJ1-3; 7 positions agree with TRBD1. CDR3 length: 15 residues. From germline, CDR1 is MNHEY and CDR2 SVGAGI. Trimming cost V 6 bases and J 4 bases; bases outside gene matches: 9. CDR3 nucleotide sequence: TGTGCCAGCAGGTCCGGGACAGTCGGCGGAAACACCATATATTTT. It is translated as CASRSGTVGGNTIYF.

The CDR3 here is CASSPWTAAYEQYF. Here the CDR3 DNA reads TGTGCCAGCAGTCCGTGGACAGCGGCCTACGAGCAGTACTTC. The rearrangement joins TRBV27 to TRBJ2-7, with D perhaps matching TRBD1 (6 bases). The germline CDR1 and CDR2 sequences are MNHEY and SMNVEV (reference sequence). V lost 5 bases to trimming and J lost 2 bases, with 13 bases between them. This CDR3 spans 14 amino acids.

This chain uses TRBV25-1 with TRBJ1-2; TRBD1 agrees at 7 bases. CDR1 is MGHDK, CDR2 SYGVNS, per germline. Germline trimming cut 2 bases from V and 7 bases from J; bases unmatched to any gene: 10. The CDR3 totals 15 residues. This CDR3 is CASSEPLGQASGYTF. DNA of the CDR3: TGTGCCAGCAGTGAACCCCTCGGACAGGCCTCTGGCTACACCTTC.

This clone has a handful of counts. The same CDR3 can be traced to other DNA sequences in this sample. J is TRBJ2-1 and V is TRBV11-2, with D unclear. The CDR3 extends over 11 amino acids. The germline gives CDR1 SGHAT, CDR2 FQNNGV. The V gene lost 3 bases and the J gene lost 7 bases, with 4 bases spanning the gap. Here the CDR3 DNA reads TGTGCCAGCAGCTTTGTTAATGAGCAGTTCTTC. Translation: CASSFVNEQFF.